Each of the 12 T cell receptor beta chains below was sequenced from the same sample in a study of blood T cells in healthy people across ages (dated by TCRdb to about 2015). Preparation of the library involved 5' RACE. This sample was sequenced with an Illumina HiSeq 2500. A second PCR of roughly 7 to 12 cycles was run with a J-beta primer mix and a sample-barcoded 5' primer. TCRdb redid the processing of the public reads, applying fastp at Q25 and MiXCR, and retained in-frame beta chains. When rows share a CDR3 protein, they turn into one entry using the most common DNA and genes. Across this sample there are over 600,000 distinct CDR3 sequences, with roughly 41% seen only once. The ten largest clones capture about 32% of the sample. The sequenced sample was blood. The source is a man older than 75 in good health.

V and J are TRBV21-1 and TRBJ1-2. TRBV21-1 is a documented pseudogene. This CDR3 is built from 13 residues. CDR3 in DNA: TGTGCCAGCAGCAATCGCAGAAACTATGGCTACACCTTC. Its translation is CASSNRRNYGYTF.

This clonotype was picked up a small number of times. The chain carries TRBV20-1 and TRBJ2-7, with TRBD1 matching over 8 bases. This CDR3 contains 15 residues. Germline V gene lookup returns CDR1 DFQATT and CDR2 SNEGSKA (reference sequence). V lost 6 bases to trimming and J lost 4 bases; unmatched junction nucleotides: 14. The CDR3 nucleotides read TGCAGTGCCAGACACCCGACAGGGGACTTATACGAGCAGTACTTC. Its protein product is CSARHPTGDLYEQYF.

CDR3 in DNA: TGTGCCAGCAGCGCCCAAGGGACAGTGAACACTGAAGCTTTCTTT. It specifies CASSAQGTVNTEAFF. J is TRBJ1-1 and V is TRBV7-2; TRBD1 matches 7 bases. Germline assignment: CDR1 SGHTA and CDR2 FQGNSA. J gave up 0 bases and V 5 bases, and 6 bases lay outside the gene matches. The CDR3 is 15 residues long.

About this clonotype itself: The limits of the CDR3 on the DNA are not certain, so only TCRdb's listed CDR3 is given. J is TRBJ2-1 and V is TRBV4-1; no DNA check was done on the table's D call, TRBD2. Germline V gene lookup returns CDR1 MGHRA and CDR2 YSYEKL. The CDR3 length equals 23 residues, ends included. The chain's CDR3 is CASRGNNEQFFGPKGLAGDEQFF.

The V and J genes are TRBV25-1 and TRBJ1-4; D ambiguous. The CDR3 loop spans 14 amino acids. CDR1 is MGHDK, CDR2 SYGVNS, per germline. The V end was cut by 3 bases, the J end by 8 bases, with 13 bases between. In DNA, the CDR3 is TGTGCCAGCAGTGACGGGGTTTTGGCCGAAAAACTGTTTTTT. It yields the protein CASSDGVLAEKLFF.

The CDR3 coding sequence is TGTGCCAGCAGCTCCACTAGCGGCGGGACCACCGGGGAGCTGTTTTTT. This gives the protein CASSSTSGGTTGELFF. V gene TRBV7-9 combines with J gene TRBJ2-2; 8 bases are a match to TRBD2. Germline-derived CDR1 and CDR2 are SEHNR and FQNEAQ (reference sequence). The V gene end was trimmed by 4 bases and the J gene end by 4 bases; junction bases not matched to a gene: 8. The CDR3 has 16 amino acids.

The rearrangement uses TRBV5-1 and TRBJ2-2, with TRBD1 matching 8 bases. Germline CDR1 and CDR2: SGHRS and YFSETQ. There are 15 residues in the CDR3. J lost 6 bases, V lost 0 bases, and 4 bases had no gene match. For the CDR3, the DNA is TGCGCCAGCAGCTTGGACCAGGGGGCGCCCGGGGAGCTGTTTTTT. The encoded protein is CASSLDQGAPGELFF.

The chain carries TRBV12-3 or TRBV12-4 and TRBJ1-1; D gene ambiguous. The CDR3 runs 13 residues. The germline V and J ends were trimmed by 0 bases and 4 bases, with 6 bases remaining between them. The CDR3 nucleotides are TGTGCCAGCAGTTTAGCCCAGAGCACTGAAGCTTTCTTT. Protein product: CASSLAQSTEAFF.

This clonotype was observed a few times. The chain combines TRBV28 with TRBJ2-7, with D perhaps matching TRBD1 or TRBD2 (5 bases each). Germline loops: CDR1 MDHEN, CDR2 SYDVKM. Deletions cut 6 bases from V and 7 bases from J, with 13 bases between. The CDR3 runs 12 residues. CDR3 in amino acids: CASSGTLKEQYF. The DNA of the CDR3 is TGTGCCAGCAGCGGGACCCTGAAAGAGCAGTACTTC. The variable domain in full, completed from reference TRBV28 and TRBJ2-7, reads DVKVTQSSRYLVKRTGEKVFLECVQDMDHENMFWYRQDPGLGLRLIYFSYDVKMKEKGDIPEGYSVSREKKERFSLILESASTNQTSMYLCASSGTLKEQYFGPGTRLTVT.

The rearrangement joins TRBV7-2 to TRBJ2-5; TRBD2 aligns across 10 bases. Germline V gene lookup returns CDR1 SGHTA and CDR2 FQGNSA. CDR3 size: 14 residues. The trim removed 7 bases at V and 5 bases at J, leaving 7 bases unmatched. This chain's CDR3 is CASTVAGGGETQYF. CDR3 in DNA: TGTGCCAGCACCGTAGCGGGAGGAGGGGAGACCCAGTACTTC.

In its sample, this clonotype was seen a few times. CDR3 coding DNA: TGTGCCTGGACCATGGGGGGAGGGGGAACTAATGAAAAACTGTTTTTT. Translated, it gives CAWTMGGGGTNEKLFF. J is TRBJ1-4 and V is TRBV30, with D maybe TRBD1 (6 bases). Between the trimmed V and J ends, which lost 4 bases and 1 base, there was a span of 16 bases. The length of the CDR3 is 16 residues. Germline-derived CDR1 and CDR2 are GTSNPN and SVGIG (reference sequence).

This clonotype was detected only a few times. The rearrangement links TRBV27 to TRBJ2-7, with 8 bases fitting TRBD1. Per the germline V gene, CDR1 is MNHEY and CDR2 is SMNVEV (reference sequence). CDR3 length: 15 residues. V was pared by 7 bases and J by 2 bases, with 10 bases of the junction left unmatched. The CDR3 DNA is TGTGCCAGCAAGGACCGGGACAGGCCCACCTACGAGCAGTACTTC. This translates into CASKDRDRPTYEQYF.